The rows below give T cell receptor beta chains drawn from one sample of a study of blood T cell repertoires in COVID-19. The assay was immunoSEQ multiplex PCR, and TCRdb's table has in-frame clones only and misses some. Of 40,000 to 55,000 clones listed, approximately 81% were seen once; the top ten hold approximately 4.1%. Sequencing input: peripheral blood. All receptors derive from a woman aged 70 to 79 with acute or convalescent COVID-19. CDR3s include the opening cysteine and the closing phenylalanine or tryptophan. Each record gives: D gene, clone size, J gene, V gene, CDR3 DNA, CDR3 protein. The D gene is left open where the match is weak. Part of the rows lack a size; the others show once, few, many or a class for expanded clones.

-	-	TRBJ2-5	TRBV20-1	TGCAGTGGTGAGGACCAAGAGACCCAGTACTTC	CSGEDQETQYF
-	-	TRBJ2-1	TRBV25-1	TGTGCCAGCAGTGACCCCCGGGGTAGCAGCAATGAGCAGTTCTTC	CASSDPRGSSNEQFF
TRBD1	few	TRBJ2-3	TRBV28	TGTGCCAGCAGTCTTCCCGGGACAGGCACAGATACGCAGTATTTT	CASSLPGTGTDTQYF
TRBD2	-	TRBJ2-7	TRBV11-3	TGTGCCAGCAGCTTGGGTAGCGGGCCTACGGGGCAGTACTTC	CASSLGSGPTGQYF
TRBD1	-	TRBJ2-7	TRBV15	TGTGCCACCAGCAGAGGGCCGGGACAGGGACCCTACGAGCAGTACTTC	CATSRGPGQGPYEQYF
-	-	TRBJ1-1	TRBV28	TGTGCCAGCAAAATGGGCACAACAAACACTGAAGCTTTCTTT	CASKMGTTNTEAFF
TRBD1	-	TRBJ1-1	TRBV19	TGTGCCAGTAGTATACAGGGGGCGAGTACTGAAGCTTTCTTT	CASSIQGASTEAFF
TRBD1	-	TRBJ1-1	TRBV18	TGTGCCAGCTCACCACCGGGTATGGGACAGTGGACTGAAGCTTTCTTT	CASSPPGMGQWTEAFF
-	-	TRBJ2-1	TRBV27	TGTGCCAGCACCCCTCGGGCTAGCACCTTTGGCAAGGGTGAGCAGTTCTTC	CASTPRASTFGKGEQFF
TRBD1	-	TRBJ1-1	TRBV9	TGTGCCAGCAGCGTAACTCCCGACAGGGACACTGAAGCTTTCTTT	CASSVTPDRDTEAFF
-	-	TRBJ2-1	TRBV7-9	TGTGCCAGCAGCTTTTGGCGGGAAACCTACAATGAGCAGTTCTTC	CASSFWRETYNEQFF
-	-	TRBJ2-7	TRBV2	TGTGCCAGCAGCTTAGAGGGAAGTAAGACCTACGAGCAGTACTTC	CASSLEGSKTYEQYF
TRBD1	-	TRBJ1-1	TRBV28	TGTGCCAGCACCCTAGACAGGGGGGCCGGTTTCTTT	CASTLDRGAGFF
-	-	TRBJ1-4	TRBV7-8	TGTGCCAGCAGCTTAGCGGTGGGGCAGGGGAATGGAAAACTGTTTTTT	CASSLAVGQGNGKLFF
-	-	TRBJ1-6	TRBV19	TGTGCCAGTAGTATTAGAGGAGGTTTCCCCCTCCACTTT	CASSIRGGFPLHF
-	-	TRBJ1-3	TRBV21-1	TGTGCCTGGTGGGGGGGACAGGGATATTTT	CAWWGGQGYF